This T cell receptor beta chain was obtained from a study of blood T cells in healthy people across ages. PBMCs numbering at least 7 million were isolated per sample. Study observations and caveats: Samples with more naive T cells showed higher observed beta diversity.

With 5 bases clipped from V and 7 bases from J, the junction kept 7 bases outside the gene matches. The CDR3 loop spans 15 amino acids. The germline V gene has CDR1 SNHLY and CDR2 FYNNEI. Combining a sample-barcoded 5' primer with a J-beta primer mix, a second PCR ran for roughly 7 to 11 cycles. TCRdb redid the calling of the 5' RACE reads with MiXCR, one entry per CDR3 protein. The sample records about 930,000 distinct CDR3 sequences, roughly 28% being singletons. As to this clonotype: What it binds is unknown.

The data also belong to a second study, concerning T cells of mothers and their children.

This chain uses TRBV2 with TRBJ2-1; 11 positions agree with TRBD2. The clonotype comes from a woman between 40 and 55 years old in good health. The specimen was blood. The CDR3 sequence is CASSLAGGLANEQFF. The CDR3 DNA sequence: TGTGCCAGCAGTTTAGCGGGGGGGCTTGCAAATGAGCAGTTCTTC.